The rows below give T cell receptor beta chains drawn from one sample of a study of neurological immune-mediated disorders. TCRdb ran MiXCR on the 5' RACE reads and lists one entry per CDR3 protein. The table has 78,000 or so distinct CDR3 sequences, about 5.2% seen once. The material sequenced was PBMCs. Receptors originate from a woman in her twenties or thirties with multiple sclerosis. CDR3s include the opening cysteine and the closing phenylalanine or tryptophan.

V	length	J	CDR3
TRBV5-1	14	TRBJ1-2	CASSLDLANYGYTF
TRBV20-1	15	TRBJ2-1	CSARDWGGTYNEQFF
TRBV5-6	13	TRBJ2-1	CASSFTGENEQFF
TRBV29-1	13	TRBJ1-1	CSVAGRMNTEAFF
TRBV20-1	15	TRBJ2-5	CSAKGLAVLLETQYF
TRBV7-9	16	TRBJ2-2	CASSLEVSTRPGELFF
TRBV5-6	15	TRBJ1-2	CASSQMLGQNFGYTF
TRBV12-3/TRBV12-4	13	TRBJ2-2	CASSPRATGELFF
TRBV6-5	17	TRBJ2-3	CASSYSRSGGPGDTQYF
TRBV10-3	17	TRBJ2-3	CAISESYGGAFTDTQYF
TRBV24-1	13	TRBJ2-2	CATSVPNTGELFF
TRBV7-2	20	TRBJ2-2	CASSLELGAGGLSGTGELFF
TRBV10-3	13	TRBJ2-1	CAISESRGVEQFF
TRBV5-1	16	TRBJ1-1	CASSLRGGPGGTEAFF
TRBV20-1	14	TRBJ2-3	CSARGGRGADTQYF
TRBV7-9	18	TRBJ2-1	CASSLGLAGVPIYNEQFF
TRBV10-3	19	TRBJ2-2	CATRAGRLAGGSNTGELFF
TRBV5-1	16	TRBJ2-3	CASSGSGGGRADTQYF
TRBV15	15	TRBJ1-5	CATSRGTASNQPQHF
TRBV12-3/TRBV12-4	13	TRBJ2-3	CASRYPGADTQYF
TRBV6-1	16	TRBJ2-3	CASTLGLAAGEDTQYF
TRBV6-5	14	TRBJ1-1	CASSPGGSVTEAFF
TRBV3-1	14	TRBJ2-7	CASSQRGTLYEQYF
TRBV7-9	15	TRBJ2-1	CASSSLAGGPNEQFF
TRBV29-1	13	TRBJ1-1	CSVGWGENTEAFF
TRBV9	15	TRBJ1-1	CASSVAWGLGTEAFF
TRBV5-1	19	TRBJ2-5	CASSLASSGRIRAQETQYF
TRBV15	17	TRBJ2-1	CATSRVQRGAPKNEQFF
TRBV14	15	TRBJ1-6	CASSQDTVRWPPLHF
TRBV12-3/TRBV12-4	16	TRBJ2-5	CASSLGASGKQETQYF
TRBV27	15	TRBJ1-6	CASKRTGGTGSPLHF
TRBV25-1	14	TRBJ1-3	CASSWGGFGGTIYF
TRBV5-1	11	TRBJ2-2	CASSITEELFF
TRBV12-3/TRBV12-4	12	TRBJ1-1	CASSLGRLEAFF
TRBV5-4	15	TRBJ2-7	CASSSTSGRLDEQYF
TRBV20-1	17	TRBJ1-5	CSARDPRTGNSNQPQHF
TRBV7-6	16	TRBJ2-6	CASSPEALSGANVLTF
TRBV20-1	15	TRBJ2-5	CSANRGGSGQETQYF
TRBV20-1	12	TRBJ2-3	CSARGGGLTQYF
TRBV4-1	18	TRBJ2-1	CASSQLRRAGGPNNEQFF
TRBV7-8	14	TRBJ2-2	CASSVLGNTGELFF
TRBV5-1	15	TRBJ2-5	CASSLDHPAVGIQYF
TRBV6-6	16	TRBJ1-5	CASTNARGHFNQPQHF
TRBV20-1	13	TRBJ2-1	CSADQRDYNEQFF
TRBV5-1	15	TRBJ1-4	CASSLADRDNEKLFF
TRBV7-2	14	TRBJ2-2	CASSLLIRGGELFF
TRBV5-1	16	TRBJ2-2	CASSLYRDRGAGELFF
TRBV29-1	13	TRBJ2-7	CSVTGKTTHEQYF
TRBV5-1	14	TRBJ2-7	CASSLHSGTYEQYF